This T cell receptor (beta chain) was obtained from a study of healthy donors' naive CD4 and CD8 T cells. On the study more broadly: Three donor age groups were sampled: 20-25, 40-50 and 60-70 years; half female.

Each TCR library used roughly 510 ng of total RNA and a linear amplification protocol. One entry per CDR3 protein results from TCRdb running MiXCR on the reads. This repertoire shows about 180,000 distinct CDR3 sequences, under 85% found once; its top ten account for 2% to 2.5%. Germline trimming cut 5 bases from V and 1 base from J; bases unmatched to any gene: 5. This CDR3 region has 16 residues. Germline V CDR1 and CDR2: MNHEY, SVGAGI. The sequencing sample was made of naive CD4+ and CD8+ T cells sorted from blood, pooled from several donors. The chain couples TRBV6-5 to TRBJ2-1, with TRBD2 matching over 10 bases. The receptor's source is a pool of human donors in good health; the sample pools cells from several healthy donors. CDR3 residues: CASSPSGSGSYNEQFF. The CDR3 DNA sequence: TGTGCCAGCAGTCCTAGCGGGAGTGGGTCCTACAATGAGCAGTTCTTC.